A single TCR beta chain is shown here with its context. Its antigen remains unidentified. Nothing much larger sits one base from this clone, and base qualities are not available. The sample originates from a study of OX40 agonist ivuxolimab in advanced cancers. For context, the study as a whole: The costimulatory receptor OX40 (CD134) was targeted by ivuxolimab, a fully human IgG2 agonistic monoclonal antibody. The dose-escalation cohort was about 87% male with a mean age of 60 years, ranging from roughly 23 to 79. The paper describes the monotherapy dose-escalation part (N of about 52 patients) of the phase I trial of ivuxolimab. Intravenous ivuxolimab was administered to patients every 2 weeks at six dose levels: 0.01, 0.1, 0.3, 1.5, 3 and 10 mg/kg. Prior anti-PD-1, anti-PD-L1 or anti-CTLA-4 therapy was permitted, and approximately 40% of dose-escalation patients had received checkpoint inhibitors. The purpose of peripheral TCRbeta sequencing was to test whether ivuxolimab changed TCR sequence diversity and led to clonal T-cell expansion. Of the approximately 53 patients in dose escalation, about 20 had hepatocellular carcinoma, some 15 had melanoma, 9 had renal cell carcinoma and 9 had head and neck cancer. Partial responses occurred in three dose-escalation patients, of whom one had hepatocellular carcinoma and two had cutaneous melanoma. What the study reported, not specific to this receptor: In the 0.1-3.0 mg/kg groups, partial responders were among the patients with the lowest normalized peripheral clonal expansion, particularly in CD8+ T cells. The antigen specificity of the peripheral T cells that underwent clonal expansion was not determined. Low levels of normalized T-cell clonal expansion were also seen in some patients who did not respond. At doses of 0.1 to 3.0 mg/kg, clonal expansion of both CD4+ and CD8+ blood T cells was observed from baseline to week 6. On average, CD8+ T cells showed more expanded clones than CD4+ T cells after ivuxolimab.

The trial excluded patients who had a history of autoimmune disease or who were on systemic immunosuppression. In every dose cohort, peripheral blood was drawn for TCR sequencing at baseline, cycle 4 day 1, and cycle 7 day 1. The samples were drawn from a first-in-human, open-label, multicenter phase I dose-escalation trial of ivuxolimab. Adults with locally advanced or metastatic melanoma, renal cell, hepatocellular, or head and neck squamous cell carcinoma were enrolled in the trial. Before TCR sequencing, CD4+ T cells and CD8+ T cells from peripheral blood were sorted into separate populations. To sequence the TCRbeta CDR3 region, genomic DNA was isolated from the sorted cells. TCRbeta CDR3 regions were sequenced using the immunoSEQ Assay. This immuneACCESS table, as held by TCRdb, lists in-frame sequences with V and J called but not all clones. Of the missing ones, under half trace to an unresolved V gene in checked studies; the others have no known cause. Here the sample has about 93,000 clones; 90% to 95% occur a single time. 0.45% to 0.6% of the sample goes to the ten largest clones.

V is reduced by 5 bases and J by 5 bases, leaving a spacing of 15 bases between them. There are 14 amino acids in the CDR3, from cysteine to phenylalanine inclusive. The read is trimmed to its CDR3 DNA, 42 bases read in frame from base 1. CDR1 is given as LNHDA and CDR2 as SQIVND, both from the germline V gene (reference sequence). The receptor comes from an adult with an advanced solid tumor such as melanoma, head and neck, liver or kidney cancer. Rearrangement joined TRBV19 to TRBJ1-2; 5 matching bases give a weak D call of TRBD1. The sample in question was CD4+ or CD8+ T cells sorted from blood, obtained in a trial of the OX40 agonist ivuxolimab. The CDR3 here reads CASSWSRELYGYTF. The nucleotide sequence is TGTGCCAGTAGTTGGTCCAGGGAATTATATGGCTACACCTTC. With all but the CDR3 taken from the reference TRBV19 and TRBJ1-2 genes, the full variable domain is: DGGITQSPKYLFRKEGQNVTLSCEQNLNHDAMYWYRQDPGQGLRLIYYSQIVNDFQKGDIAEGYSVSREKKESFPLTVTSAQKNPTAFYLCASSWSRELYGYTFGSGTRLTVV.